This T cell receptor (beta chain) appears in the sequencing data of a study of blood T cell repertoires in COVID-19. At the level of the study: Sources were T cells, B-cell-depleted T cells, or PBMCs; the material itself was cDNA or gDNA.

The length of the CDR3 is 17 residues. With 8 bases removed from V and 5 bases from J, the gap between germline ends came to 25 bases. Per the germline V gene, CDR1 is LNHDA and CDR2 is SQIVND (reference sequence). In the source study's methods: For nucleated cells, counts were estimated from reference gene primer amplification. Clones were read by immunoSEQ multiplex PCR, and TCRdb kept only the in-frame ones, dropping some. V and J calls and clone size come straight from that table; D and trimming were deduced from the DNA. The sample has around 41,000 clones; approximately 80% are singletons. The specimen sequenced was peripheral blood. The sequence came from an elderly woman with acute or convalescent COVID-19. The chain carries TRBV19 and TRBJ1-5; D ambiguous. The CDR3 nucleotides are TGTGCCAGTTCGGCCCCTAAGACATCTTTCGGGGATCAGCCCCAGCATTTT. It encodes CASSAPKTSFGDQPQHF. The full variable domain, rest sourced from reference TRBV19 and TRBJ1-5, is DGGITQSPKYLFRKEGQNVTLSCEQNLNHDAMYWYRQDPGQGLRLIYYSQIVNDFQKGDIAEGYSVSREKKESFPLTVTSAQKNPTAFYLCASSAPKTSFGDQPQHFGDGTRLSIL.